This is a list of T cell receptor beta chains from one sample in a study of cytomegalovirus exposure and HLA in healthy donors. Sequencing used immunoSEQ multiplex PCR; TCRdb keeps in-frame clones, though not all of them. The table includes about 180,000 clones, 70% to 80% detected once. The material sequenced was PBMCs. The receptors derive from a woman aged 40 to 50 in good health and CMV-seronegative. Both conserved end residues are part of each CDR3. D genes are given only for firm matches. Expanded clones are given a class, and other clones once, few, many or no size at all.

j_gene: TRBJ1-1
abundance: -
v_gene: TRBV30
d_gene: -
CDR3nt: TGTGCCTGGAGCGGGACACTATGGGGAGCTTTCTTT
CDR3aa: CAWSGTLWGAFF

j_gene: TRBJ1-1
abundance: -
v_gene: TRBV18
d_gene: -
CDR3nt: TGTGCCAGCTCACCTAGCCGGGGGGCGGGCAACACTGAAGCTTTCTTT
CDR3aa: CASSPSRGAGNTEAFF

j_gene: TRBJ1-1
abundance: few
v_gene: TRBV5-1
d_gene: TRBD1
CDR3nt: TGCGCCAGCAGCTTGGACAGGGGTCTTTCGAACACTGAAGCTTTCTTT
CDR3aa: CASSLDRGLSNTEAFF

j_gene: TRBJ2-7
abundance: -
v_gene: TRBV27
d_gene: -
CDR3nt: TGTGCCAGCAGTTTATTCCAGGGCGTCTACGAGCAGTACTTC
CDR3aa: CASSLFQGVYEQYF

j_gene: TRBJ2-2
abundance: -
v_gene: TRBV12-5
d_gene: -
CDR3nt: TGTGCTAGTGGTGCCAGGGTGGATGGCACCGGGGAGCTGTTTTTT
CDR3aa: CASGARVDGTGELFF

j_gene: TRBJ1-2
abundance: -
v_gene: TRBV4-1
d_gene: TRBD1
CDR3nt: TGCGCCAGCAGCCAAGGGGCCGGGACAGGGAACTATGGCTACACCTTC
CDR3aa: CASSQGAGTGNYGYTF

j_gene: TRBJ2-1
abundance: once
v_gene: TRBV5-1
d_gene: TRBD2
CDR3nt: TGCGCCAGCAGCTTTAGGGAAGCGGGACTACTAGGTAATGAGCAGTTCTTC
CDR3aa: CASSFREAGLLGNEQFF

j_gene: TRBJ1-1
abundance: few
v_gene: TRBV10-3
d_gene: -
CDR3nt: TGTGCCATCAAAAGGACTATGAACACTGAAGCTTTCTTT
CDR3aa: CAIKRTMNTEAFF

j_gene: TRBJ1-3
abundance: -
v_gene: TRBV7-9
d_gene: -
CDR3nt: TGTGCCAGCAGCTTCTTAGGGGGAAGACTTGGAAACACCATATATTTT
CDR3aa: CASSFLGGRLGNTIYF

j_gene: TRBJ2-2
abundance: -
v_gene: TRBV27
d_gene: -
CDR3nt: TGTGCCAGCAGTTTACTCGCGGGCCTAGGGAACACCGGGGAGCTGTTTTTT
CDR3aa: CASSLLAGLGNTGELFF

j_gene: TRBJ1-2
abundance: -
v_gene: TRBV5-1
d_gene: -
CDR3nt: TGCGCCAGCAGCTTGGGGGGACTGACTAACTATGGCTACACCTTC
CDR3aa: CASSLGGLTNYGYTF

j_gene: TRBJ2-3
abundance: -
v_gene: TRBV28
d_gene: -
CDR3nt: TGTGCCAGCAGTTCCTCCTATAAGTCGGCAGATACGCAGTATTTT
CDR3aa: CASSSSYKSADTQYF

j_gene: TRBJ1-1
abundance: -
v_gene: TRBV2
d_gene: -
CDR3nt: TGTGCCAGCAGGGTCGACCCGCGGGGCGAAGCTTTCTTT
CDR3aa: CASRVDPRGEAFF

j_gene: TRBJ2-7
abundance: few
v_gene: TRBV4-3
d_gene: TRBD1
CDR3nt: TGCGCCAGCAGCCAAGATTACGGGACAGGGGGATTCTACGAGCAGTACTTC
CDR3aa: CASSQDYGTGGFYEQYF

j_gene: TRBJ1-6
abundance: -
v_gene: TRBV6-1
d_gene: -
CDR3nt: TGTGCCAGCAGTGATCTATACAGGGAGTCCCTCCACTTT
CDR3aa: CASSDLYRESLHF

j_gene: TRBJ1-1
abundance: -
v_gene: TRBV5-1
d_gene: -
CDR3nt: TGCGCCAGCAGCTTGACAGGGACCCACACTGAAGTTTTCTTT
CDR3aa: CASSLTGTHTEVFF

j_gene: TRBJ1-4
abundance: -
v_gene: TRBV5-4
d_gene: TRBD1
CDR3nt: TGTGCCAGCAGCTTGGGGACAGGGGGAGGTGAAAAACTGTTTTTT
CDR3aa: CASSLGTGGGEKLFF

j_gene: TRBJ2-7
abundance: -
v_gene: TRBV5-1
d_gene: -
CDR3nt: TGCGCCAGCAGCTTGACAGGGAGCTCCTACGAGCAGTACTTC
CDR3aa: CASSLTGSSYEQYF

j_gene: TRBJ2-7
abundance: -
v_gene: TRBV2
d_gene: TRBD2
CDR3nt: TGTGCCAGCAGTGAAGTAGCGGGAGTGTACGAGCAGTACTTC
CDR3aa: CASSEVAGVYEQYF

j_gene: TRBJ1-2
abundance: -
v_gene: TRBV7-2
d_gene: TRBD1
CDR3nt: TGTGCCAGCAGCTCTAGATCCGGGACAGCTAACTATGGCTACACCTTC
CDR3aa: CASSSRSGTANYGYTF

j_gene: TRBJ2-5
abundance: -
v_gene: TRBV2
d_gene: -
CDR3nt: TGTGCCAGCACCCTGGGCAGGGCGGACCAAGAGACCCAGTACTTC
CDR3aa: CASTLGRADQETQYF

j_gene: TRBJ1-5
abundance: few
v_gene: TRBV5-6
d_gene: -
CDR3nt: TGTGCCAGCAGTTCTGGGACATGGGGCAATCAGCCCCAGCATTTT
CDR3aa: CASSSGTWGNQPQHF

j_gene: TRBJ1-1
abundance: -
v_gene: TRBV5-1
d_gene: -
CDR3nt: TGCGCCAGCAGCTTCTTTCGTAACGGTGAAGCTTTCTTT
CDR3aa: CASSFFRNGEAFF

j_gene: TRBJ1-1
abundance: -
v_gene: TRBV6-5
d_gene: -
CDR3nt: TGTGCCAGCAGTTACGGTTGGGGGGTGAACACTGAAGCTTTCTTT
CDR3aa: CASSYGWGVNTEAFF

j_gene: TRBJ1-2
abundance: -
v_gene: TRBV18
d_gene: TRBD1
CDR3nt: TGTGCCAGCTCACCCTCCGGGACAGGGGAACTAGGCTATGGCTACACCTTC
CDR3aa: CASSPSGTGELGYGYTF

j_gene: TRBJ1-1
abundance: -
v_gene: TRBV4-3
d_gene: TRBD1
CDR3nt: TGCGCCAGCAGCCAAAACACAGGGGGACCCACTGAAGCTTTCTTT
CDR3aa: CASSQNTGGPTEAFF

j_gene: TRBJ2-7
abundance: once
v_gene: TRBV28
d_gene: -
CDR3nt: TGTGCCAGCATCCGCGGGCTTTCTAGCTCCTACGAGCAGTACTTC
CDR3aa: CASIRGLSSSYEQYF

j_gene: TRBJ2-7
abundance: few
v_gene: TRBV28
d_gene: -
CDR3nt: TGTGCCAGCAGCCTCAGGGTGCCCGAGCAGTACTTC
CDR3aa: CASSLRVPEQYF

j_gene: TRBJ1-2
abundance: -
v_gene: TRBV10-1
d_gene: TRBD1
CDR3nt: TGCGCCAGCAGTCCGACAGGGGCCTCCTTCTATGGCTACACCTTC
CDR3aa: CASSPTGASFYGYTF

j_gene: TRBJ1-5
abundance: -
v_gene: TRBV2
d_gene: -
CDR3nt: TGTGCCAGCAGCCCAGGGGGCAATCAGCCCCAGCATTTT
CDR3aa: CASSPGGNQPQHF

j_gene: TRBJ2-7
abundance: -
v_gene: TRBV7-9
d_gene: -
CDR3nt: TGTGCCAGCAGCTCATTTGATAGCGGCTCCTACGAGCAGTACTTC
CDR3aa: CASSSFDSGSYEQYF

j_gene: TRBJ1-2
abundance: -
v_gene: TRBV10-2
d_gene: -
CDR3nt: TGCGCCAGCCTCGGGGGTGAGGGTGGCTACACCTTC
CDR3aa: CASLGGEGGYTF

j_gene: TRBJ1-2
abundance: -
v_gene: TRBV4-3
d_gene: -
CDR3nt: TGCGCCAGCAGCCAAGAAGCACAGTTGTATGGCTACACCTTC
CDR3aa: CASSQEAQLYGYTF

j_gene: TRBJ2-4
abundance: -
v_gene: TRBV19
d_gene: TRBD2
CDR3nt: TGTGCCAGTAGTATCAGCGGGGCCCCCCAGAACATTCAGTACTTC
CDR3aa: CASSISGAPQNIQYF

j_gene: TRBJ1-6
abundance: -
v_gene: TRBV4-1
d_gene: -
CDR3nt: TGCGCCAGCAGCCAAGATCGCAGGGATCAGTCCTATAATTCACCCCTCCACTTT
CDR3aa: CASSQDRRDQSYNSPLHF

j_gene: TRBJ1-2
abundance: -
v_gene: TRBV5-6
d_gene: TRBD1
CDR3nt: TGTGCCAGCAGCCCGGACAGGGGCGTAGTTGGGTATGGCTACACCTTC
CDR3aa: CASSPDRGVVGYGYTF

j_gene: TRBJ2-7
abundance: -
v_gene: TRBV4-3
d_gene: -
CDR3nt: TGCGCCAGCAGCCAAGCAGCGGACGCAACCTACGAGCAGTACTTC
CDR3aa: CASSQAADATYEQYF

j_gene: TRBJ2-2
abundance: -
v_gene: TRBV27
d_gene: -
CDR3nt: TGTGCCAGCAGTTTAGCGACATCGATCGACGGGGAGCTGTTTTTT
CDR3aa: CASSLATSIDGELFF

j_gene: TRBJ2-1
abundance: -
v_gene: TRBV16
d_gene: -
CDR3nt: TGTGCCAGCACGGTCTCCCCCTCCTACAATGAGCAGTTCTTC
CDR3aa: CASTVSPSYNEQFF

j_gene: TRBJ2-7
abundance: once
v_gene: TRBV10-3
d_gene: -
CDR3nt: TGTGCCATCAGTGAGTCGCGACAGGTGTACGAGCAGTACTTC
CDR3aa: CAISESRQVYEQYF

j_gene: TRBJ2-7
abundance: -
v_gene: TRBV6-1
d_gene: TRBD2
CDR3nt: TGTGCCGGGGGACTAGCGGGAGGCGAGCAGTACTTC
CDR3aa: CAGGLAGGEQYF

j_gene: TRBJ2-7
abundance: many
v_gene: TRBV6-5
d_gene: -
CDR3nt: TGTGCCAGCAGACAGGGCAGCTACGAGCAGTACTTC
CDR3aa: CASRQGSYEQYF

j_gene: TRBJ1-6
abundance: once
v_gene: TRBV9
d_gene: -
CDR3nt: TGTGCCACCTCAGTAAGGAGCTCCTATAATTCACCCCTCCACTTT
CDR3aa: CATSVRSSYNSPLHF

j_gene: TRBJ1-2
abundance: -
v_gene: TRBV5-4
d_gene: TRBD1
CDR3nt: TGTGCCAGCAGGTATAATGGAGGTCAGGGGGATGCTGGCTACACCTTC
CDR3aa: CASRYNGGQGDAGYTF